Presented here are 22 T cell receptor beta chains from one specimen sequenced in a study of cytomegalovirus exposure and HLA in healthy donors. The PCR used 60 Vbeta and 13 Jbeta primers. Data came from immunoSEQ multiplex PCR; TCRdb stores just in-frame clones and leaves some out. The sample carries fewer than 40,000 clones, more than 60% recorded once. Sequences were obtained from PBMCs. The receptor set was obtained from a man between 45 and 60 years old in good health and CMV-seropositive.

The chain combines TRBV30 with TRBJ2-2; a possible D gene is TRBD1 (5 bases). Germline CDR1 and CDR2: GTSNPN and SVGIG (reference sequence). Trimming shortened V by 5 bases and J by 1 base, and 8 bases separated the two germline ends. There are 13 residues in the CDR3. The CDR3 DNA is TGTGCCTGGCAGGGATGGAACACCGGGGAGCTGTTTTTT. It yields the protein CAWQGWNTGELFF.

V usage is TRBV7-9 and J usage is TRBJ2-3; 8 bases agree with TRBD2. Germline loops: CDR1 SEHNR, CDR2 FQNEAQ (reference sequence). The V gene end was trimmed by 7 bases and the J gene end by 3 bases; junction bases not matched to a gene: 6. The CDR3 spans 14 residues. The CDR3 bases are TGTGCCAGCACAAGCGGGAGCGAAACAGATACGCAGTATTTT. It specifies CASTSGSETDTQYF.

The genes are TRBV5-1 and TRBJ2-7; TRBD1 is a possible D gene (6 bases). Germline CDR1 is SGHRS and CDR2 is YFSETQ. The CDR3 sequence is 14 residues long. Trimming pared 2 bases from V and 5 bases from J, leaving 14 bases between. This CDR3 reads CASSFQGILHEQYF. The DNA of the CDR3 is TGCGCCAGCAGCTTCCAGGGGATACTACACGAGCAGTACTTC.

This clone was detected only once. V and J are TRBV5-4 and TRBJ2-7, with D perhaps matching TRBD1 (6 bases). Germline V gene sequence: CDR1 SGHNT, CDR2 YYREEE (reference sequence). The CDR3 extends over 13 amino acids. Trimming cost V 1 base and J 3 bases, with 8 bases left between them. The CDR3 reads CASSLYRDYEQYF. The CDR3 DNA reads TGTGCCAGCAGCTTGTACAGGGACTACGAGCAGTACTTC.

V is TRBV7-9 and J is TRBJ2-3; weak D call: TRBD1 (5 bases). Germline V gene data show CDR1 as SEHNR and CDR2 as FQNEAQ (reference sequence). Deletions cut 8 bases from V and 3 bases from J, with 12 bases between. The CDR3 is made up of 13 amino acids. The CDR3 loop reads CASVSRATDTQYF. Here the CDR3 DNA reads TGTGCCAGCGTCAGCAGGGCAACAGATACGCAGTATTTT.

The chain recombines TRBV30 with TRBJ1-4, with 7 bases identical to TRBD1. V shed 4 bases, J shed 6 bases, and the junction held 8 bases outside the gene matches. The CDR3 covers 14 residues. From germline, CDR1 is GTSNPN and CDR2 SVGIG (reference sequence). The CDR3: CAWNTGVSDEKLFF. Here the CDR3 DNA reads TGTGCCTGGAACACAGGGGTAAGCGATGAAAAACTGTTTTTT.

The chain links TRBV6-1 to TRBJ2-1, with 13 positions matching TRBD2. V shed 3 bases and J 5 bases; nucleotides not matched to a gene: 1. The CDR3 runs to 15 residues. Germline CDR1 MNHNS, CDR2 SASEGT. The CDR3 DNA sequence: TGTGCCAGCAGTGACGGACTAGCGGGAGACAATGAGCAGTTCTTC. Translated: CASSDGLAGDNEQFF.

The chain recombines TRBV4-3 with TRBJ2-1; 7 bases match TRBD2. In germline, CDR1 is LGHNA, CDR2 YSLEER. This CDR3 contains 16 residues. With V trimmed by 0 bases and J by 7 bases, 9 bases remained unmatched. Here the CDR3 DNA reads TGCGCCAGCAGCCAAGAAAGCCCCGGGGAGGGGAATGAGCAGTTCTTC. This encodes CASSQESPGEGNEQFF.

The V gene is TRBV7-2, the J gene TRBJ1-6, with no clear D. CDR1 SGHTA and CDR2 FQGNSA come from the germline V gene. The CDR3 is made up of 13 amino acids. The V end lost 8 bases, the J end lost 7 bases, and 12 bases lay between the germline ends. CDR3 sequence: CASSRLENSPLHF. Written as DNA, the CDR3 is TGTGCCAGCTCGAGGTTGGAGAATTCACCCCTCCACTTT. The variable domain in full, with the rest retrieved from reference TRBV7-2 and TRBJ1-6, is GAGVSQSPSNKVTEKGKDVELRCDPISGHTALYWYRQSLGQGLEFLIYFQGNSAPDKSGLPSDRFSAERTGGSVSTLTIQRTQQEDSAVYLCASSRLENSPLHFGNGTRLTVT.

This sequence joins TRBV7-8 and TRBJ2-7; the D is unclear. Trimming took 4 bases from V and 4 from J, leaving 17 bases between them. The CDR3 contains 15 residues. Germline lookup yields CDR1 SGHVS and CDR2 FQNEAQ. The CDR3 sequence: CASSSTTGGTYEQYF. CDR3 coding DNA: TGTGCCAGCAGCTCCACGACGGGTGGTACGTACGAGCAGTACTTC.

This CDR3 reads CASSWGGQGVKETQYF. The CDR3, as DNA: TGTGCCAGCAGCTGGGGAGGACAGGGGGTAAAAGAGACCCAGTACTTC. The V call is TRBV5-6, the J call TRBJ2-5, with TRBD1 matching over 10 bases. The ends lost 3 bases at V and 3 bases at J; junction bases unmatched: 8. CDR3 length equals 16 residues. Germline CDR1 SGHDT, CDR2 YYEEEE.

A single count supports this clone. The chain combines TRBV7-8 with TRBJ2-1; D is possibly TRBD1 (5 bases). V was clipped by 0 bases and J by 7 bases, with 19 bases between them. The CDR3 totals 17 residues. Germline lookup yields CDR1 SGHVS and CDR2 FQNEAQ. CDR3 protein: CASSLAKTVTSRNEQFF. In DNA, the CDR3 is TGTGCCAGCAGCTTAGCGAAGACAGTCACAAGTAGGAATGAGCAGTTCTTC.

The chain couples TRBV30 to TRBJ1-2; unclear D gene. V lost 2 bases and J lost 7, with 14 bases in between. Germline V lookup: CDR1 GTSNPN, CDR2 SVGIG (reference sequence). The CDR3 is 13 amino acids. This chain's CDR3 is CAWSKAAAGGYTF. CDR3 coding DNA: TGTGCCTGGAGTAAAGCGGCAGCCGGTGGCTACACCTTC.

This clone is medium-sized by share. This chain connects TRBV5-1 to TRBJ2-7, with D perhaps TRBD1 (5 bases). Germline V CDR1 and CDR2: SGHRS, YFSETQ. The V gene lost 7 bases and the J gene lost 3 bases, with 8 bases spanning the gap. This CDR3 comprises 11 residues. The CDR3 coding sequence is TGCGCCAGCCGCAGGGACTACGAGCAGTACTTC. This sequence encodes CASRRDYEQYF.

The chain recombines TRBV11-1 with TRBJ1-2; 10 bases map to TRBD1. The CDR3 consists of 14 residues. The V gene's germline CDR1 is SGHAT and CDR2 FQDESV (reference sequence). After removal of 5 bases from V and 4 bases from J, the junction contained 4 bases not matched to a gene. CDR3 DNA: TGTGCCAGCAGCACGGACAGGGGGAGCTATGGCTACACCTTC. Residues: CASSTDRGSYGYTF.

CDR3 sequence (DNA): TGTGCCTGGACCCCCGAGGAGGCCTACAATGAGCAGTTCTTC. This sequence encodes CAWTPEEAYNEQFF. This rearrangement joins TRBV30 to TRBJ2-1; possibly TRBD2 for D (5 bases). V was clipped by 4 bases and J by 2 bases, with 12 bases between them. The CDR3 has 14 residues. Germline CDR1 reads GTSNPN; CDR2 reads SVGIG (reference sequence).

This clone turned up a few times. This chain links TRBV29-1 with TRBJ2-3; D may be TRBD2 (6 bases). V was clipped by 8 bases and J by 6 bases, with 24 bases between them. Germline lookup yields CDR1 SQVTM and CDR2 ANQGSEA. This CDR3 spans 15 amino acids. The CDR3 loop reads CSHPALAPSVDTQYF. The CDR3 DNA sequence: TGCAGCCACCCGGCACTAGCCCCTTCCGTGGATACGCAGTATTTT.

The chain's CDR3 is CATSREGSGWGEQFF. As DNA, the CDR3 is TGTGCCACCAGCAGAGAGGGTAGCGGATGGGGTGAGCAGTTCTTC. This chain uses TRBV15 with TRBJ2-1, with D perhaps matching TRBD2 (6 bases). The germline CDR1 and CDR2 sequences are LNHNV and YYDKDF (reference sequence). V lost 0 bases, J lost 9 bases, and 15 bases lay in between. The CDR3 consists of 15 residues.

This CDR3 is CASSQGTSYNSPLHF. DNA for the CDR3: TGTGCCAGCAGCCAAGGGACAAGCTATAATTCACCCCTCCACTTT. The gene calls are TRBV5-6 and TRBJ1-6; tentatively, D is TRBD1 (6 bases). Germline CDR1 reads SGHDT; CDR2 reads YYEEEE. The CDR3 sequence is 15 residues long. Trimming removed 4 bases at V and 3 bases at J, with 11 bases between.

This rearrangement joins TRBV28 to TRBJ2-5, with D maybe TRBD1 (6 bases). Germline V gene data show CDR1 as MDHEN and CDR2 as SYDVKM. V lost 6 bases and J 0 bases, leaving 8 bases between the germline ends. The CDR3 runs 13 residues. CDR3 residues: CASRGTNQETQYF. Written as DNA, the CDR3 is TGTGCCAGCAGAGGGACAAACCAAGAGACCCAGTACTTC.

This chain joins TRBV2 and TRBJ2-5, with 10 positions matching TRBD1. From germline, CDR1 is SNHLY and CDR2 FYNNEI. Trimming at V came to 2 bases and at J to 4 bases, leaving 4 bases not matched to a gene. The CDR3 extends over 15 amino acids. CDR3 nucleotides: TGTGCCAGCAGTGAACAGGACAGGGGGAGAGAGACCCAGTACTTC. It translates to CASSEQDRGRETQYF.

The chain carries TRBV6-5 and TRBJ2-1; 12 nucleotides line up with TRBD2. This CDR3 region has 15 residues. The germline V gene encodes CDR1 MNHEY and CDR2 SVGAGI. The V gene end was trimmed by 6 bases and the J gene end by 4 bases; junction bases not matched to a gene: 4. Written as DNA, the CDR3 is TGTGCCAGCAGCGGTCTAGCGGGAGGGTACAATGAGCAGTTCTTC. Amino acid sequence: CASSGLAGGYNEQFF.